The next 16 T cell receptor beta chains were all read from a single sample in a study of HIV-infected patients and healthy controls (dated by TCRdb to the mid-2010s). Library creation used 5' RACE. The instrument given in TCRdb is Illumina MiSeq. TCRdb ran its own pipeline on the public reads, namely fastp trimming at Q25 and MiXCR clone calling, and kept in-frame beta chains. Entries are consolidated by CDR3 protein sequence, retaining the most common genes and DNA. In all, the sample holds approximately 67,000 distinct CDR3 sequences, and around 17% of those were seen once. The ten most abundant clones make up approximately 5.3% of the sample. The sequenced material came from CD4+ T cells from blood. These TCRs come from a human donor in good health.

At least ten counts were recorded for this clonotype. The gene calls are TRBV7-9 and TRBJ1-4, with D uncertain. V was shortened by 1 base and J by 5 bases, with 11 bases between the two germline ends. The CDR3 spans 15 residues. Germline CDR1 SEHNR, CDR2 FQNEAQ (reference sequence). CDR3 protein: CASSLEGGNNEKLFF. The DNA of the CDR3 is TGTGCCAGCAGCTTAGAGGGCGGTAACAATGAAAAACTGTTTTTT.

This clonotype was detected many times. This rearrangement joins TRBV3-1 to TRBJ2-3; 7 nucleotides align to TRBD1. Germline loops: CDR1 LGHDT, CDR2 YNNKEL (reference sequence). The CDR3 covers 15 residues. The J segment lost 5 bases and the V segment lost 2 bases, leaving 7 bases of the junction unmatched. The CDR3: CASSQSDRDLDTQYF. The CDR3 coding sequence is TGTGCCAGCAGCCAAAGCGACAGGGATCTAGATACGCAGTATTTT.

In its sample, this clonotype was seen many times. The J gene is TRBJ1-6, the V gene TRBV12-3 or TRBV12-4, with D possibly TRBD1 on 6 matching bases. Trimming stripped 3 bases from V and 9 bases from J, with 12 bases between. The length of the CDR3 is 14 residues. In nucleotides, the CDR3 is TGTGCCAGCAGTTTGGGGACAAGTGTTTCACCCCTCCACTTT. This sequence encodes CASSLGTSVSPLHF.

This clonotype was seen a handful of times. The CDR3 protein is CASSRRWGGFSGANVLTF. The CDR3, as DNA: TGCGCCAGCAGCCGCCGGTGGGGTGGGTTCTCTGGGGCCAACGTCCTGACTTTC. The V call is TRBV4-3, the J call TRBJ2-6; D is unclear. CDR3 length equals 18 residues. The germline gives CDR1 LGHNA, CDR2 YSLEER. V was cut by 4 bases and J by 0 bases, with 16 bases left in between.

This clonotype has at least ten counts. The CDR3 spells CAIRRDGNQPQHF. The CDR3 DNA follows: TGTGCCATCAGGAGGGACGGCAATCAGCCCCAGCATTTT. The chain links TRBV10-3 to TRBJ1-5; maybe TRBD1 (5 bases). Trimming removed 6 bases at V and 2 bases at J, with 8 bases between. The germline V gene has CDR1 ENHRY and CDR2 SYGVKD. The CDR3 loop spans 13 amino acids.

The sample holds many counts of this clonotype. The CDR3 DNA sequence: TGTGCCAGCAGCCAAGCAAGGGGAAATGGCTACAATGAGCAGTTCTTC. Its translation: CASSQARGNGYNEQFF. J is TRBJ2-1 and V is TRBV3-1, with D possibly being TRBD1 (5 bases). The CDR3 covers 16 residues. The germline V gene has CDR1 LGHDT and CDR2 YNNKEL (reference sequence). Trimming stripped 1 base from V and 3 bases from J, with 13 bases between.

This clonotype was seen repeatedly, ten times or more. This sequence joins TRBV9 and TRBJ1-2; D is uncertain. Germline CDR1 reads SGDLS; CDR2 reads YYNGEE. The V and J ends lost 4 bases and 6 bases respectively, with 13 bases between them. The CDR3 is 13 residues long. CDR3 nucleotide sequence: TGTGCCAGCAGCCACGGCAGCCGGAATGGCTACACCTTC. Translation gives CASSHGSRNGYTF.

The chain carries TRBV20-1 and TRBJ2-5; 8 bases map to TRBD2. The CDR3 consists of 17 residues. The V and J ends lost 6 bases and 2 bases, in that order; junction bases with no gene match: 17. CDR1 is DFQATT and CDR2 is SNEGSKA in the germline V gene (reference sequence). CDR3 region: CSAEAQGSAGAQETQYF. The CDR3, as DNA: TGCAGTGCCGAGGCCCAGGGATCAGCGGGAGCGCAAGAGACCCAGTACTTC.

In this sample, this clonotype turned up a few times. The chain has TRBV7-2 and TRBJ2-1; no clear D. The CDR3 totals 14 residues. V was trimmed by 5 bases and J by 0 bases, leaving 8 bases between them. Germline assignment: CDR1 SGHTA and CDR2 FQGNSA. CDR3 protein: CASSRRGSYNEQFF. The CDR3 region has the DNA TGTGCCAGCAGCCGTCGAGGCTCCTACAATGAGCAGTTCTTC.

In the case of this clonotype: Germline and junction disagree at one end, which may indicate a read error. The chain has TRBV6-6 and TRBJ2-1; 10 positions agree with TRBD2. Per germline, CDR1 MNHNY and CDR2 SVGAGI (reference sequence). The CDR3 is 12 amino acids. The CDR3 bases are TGTGCCAGCAGTTTACGAGCGGGGGGGCCTTTTTTC. Translating gives CASSLRAGGPFF.

This chain joins TRBV27 and TRBJ1-2, with a weak D call TRBD1 (6 bases). Germline lookup yields CDR1 MNHEY and CDR2 SMNVEV (reference sequence). The CDR3 sequence is 18 residues long. Trimming left V 5 bases short and J 3 bases short, with 25 bases between. The CDR3 spells CASSPNAGHSNSHYGYTF. The CDR3 DNA follows: TGTGCCAGCAGTCCAAACGCGGGACACTCGAACTCCCACTATGGCTACACCTTC.

This clonotype was seen a few times. The genes are TRBV28 and TRBJ2-7; either TRBD1 or TRBD2 may fit D (5 bases each). Germline assignment: CDR1 MDHEN and CDR2 SYDVKM. The CDR3 has 14 residues. The V end was cut by 3 bases, the J end by 2 bases, with 11 bases between. The CDR3 loop reads CASSFGTATYEQYF. The CDR3 DNA sequence: TGTGCCAGCAGTTTCGGGACCGCTACCTACGAGCAGTACTTC.

The rearrangement links TRBV18 to TRBJ2-3; D gene ambiguous. The ends were cut back, 1 base at V and 1 base at J, with 6 bases in the middle. The germline gives CDR1 KGHSH, CDR2 LQKENI. The CDR3 length is 14 residues. CDR3 region: CASSPLTGTDTQYF. CDR3 bases: TGTGCCAGCTCACCACTTACAGGCACAGATACGCAGTATTTT.

The chain recombines TRBV28 with TRBJ1-6; D unclear. Germline V gene sequence: CDR1 MDHEN, CDR2 SYDVKM. V was clipped by 5 bases and J by 1 base, with 15 bases between them. The CDR3 contains 17 residues. Here the CDR3 DNA reads TGTGCCAGCAGTCGCGGCCCCCTGGGATCCTATAATTCACCCCTCCACTTT. Protein: CASSRGPLGSYNSPLHF.

The chain employs TRBV7-6 and TRBJ1-2; 7 bases are shared with TRBD1. The germline V gene has CDR1 SGHVS and CDR2 FNYEAQ. The V segment lost 2 bases and the J segment 7 bases; nucleotides outside the gene matches: 10. The CDR3 spans 15 residues. Here the CDR3 reads CASSLFGTVSTGYTF. The CDR3 DNA reads TGTGCCAGCAGCTTATTCGGGACAGTCTCCACTGGCTACACCTTC.

V usage is TRBV6-2 or TRBV6-3 and J usage is TRBJ1-5, with 10 bases aligning to TRBD1. Germline V gene data show CDR1 as MNHEY and CDR2 as SVGEGT. The V segment lost 5 bases and the J segment 3 bases; nucleotides outside the gene matches: 4. CDR3 length: 15 amino acids. The CDR3 DNA is TGTGCCAGCAGTCCCGGGACAGGGGACAATCAGCCCCAGCATTTT. It translates to CASSPGTGDNQPQHF.